A single sample gave rise to the 9 T cell receptor beta chains below, sequenced in a study of human T cells and chemical hapten exposure. TCRdb processed the RACE reads anew with MiXCR; each CDR3 protein has one entry. The table lists roughly 150,000 distinct CDR3 sequences, about 27% of them singletons. Time point denoted: patch test 3, about 24 weeks after DPC sensitization. Treatment noted: therapeutic diphenylcyclopropenone sensitization with weekly scalp DPC. Sequencing was performed on whole blood, taken in connection with sensitization to the hapten diphenylcyclopropenone (DPC). The receptor set was obtained from a woman aged 18-29 years with alopecia areata. Some clones in this sample may be carry-over from other donors' samples.

This clonotype was recorded many times. The CDR3 DNA reads TGTGCCAGCAGCCCCGAGACGCGTGTCGAGCAGTACTTC. Its translation: CASSPETRVEQYF. J is TRBJ2-7 and V is TRBV7-2; D gene unclear. Germline CDR1 SGHTA, CDR2 FQGNSA. Between the trimmed V and J ends, which lost 5 bases and 6 bases, there was a span of 14 bases. The CDR3 runs to 13 residues.

The sample holds many counts of this clonotype. The J gene is TRBJ2-7, the V gene TRBV27; maybe TRBD2 (5 bases). V was cut by 5 bases and J by 2 bases, with 7 bases left in between. This CDR3 has 12 amino acids. CDR1 is MNHEY and CDR2 is SMNVEV in the germline V gene (reference sequence). The chain's CDR3 is CASSPGTYEQYF. The DNA for the CDR3 is TGTGCCAGCAGTCCCGGGACCTACGAGCAGTACTTC.

The CDR3 protein is CSVGNRGYGYTF. The DNA of the CDR3 is TGCAGCGTTGGGAACAGGGGCTATGGCTACACCTTC. The chain links TRBV29-1 to TRBJ1-2; 7 nucleotides line up with TRBD1. The V segment lost 4 bases and the J segment 4 bases; nucleotides outside the gene matches: 3. CDR3 length: 12 amino acids. Per germline, CDR1 SQVTM and CDR2 ANQGSEA.

The rearrangement uses TRBV4-2 and TRBJ2-5, with 8 nucleotides matching TRBD2. With 0 bases clipped from V and 5 bases from J, the junction kept 8 bases outside the gene matches. The CDR3 has 16 amino acids. Per germline, CDR1 LGHNA and CDR2 YNFKEQ. The CDR3: CASSQDTSGGGETQYF. The CDR3 DNA sequence: TGTGCCAGCAGCCAAGATACCAGCGGGGGAGGGGAGACCCAGTACTTC.

A few counts support this clonotype. The chain employs TRBV4-3 and TRBJ2-3; D is perhaps TRBD1 (6 bases). V was shortened by 3 bases and J by 2 bases, with 12 bases between the two germline ends. This CDR3 contains 15 residues. Germline V gene data show CDR1 as LGHNA and CDR2 as YSLEER. The DNA of the CDR3 is TGCGCCAGCAGCCAGGGGGCTGGTACCACAGATACGCAGTATTTT. Protein: CASSQGAGTTDTQYF.

A few counts support this clonotype. The J gene is TRBJ2-1, the V gene TRBV7-2; D is unclear. The CDR3 is 13 residues long. The V gene's germline CDR1 is SGHTA and CDR2 FQGNSA. The V end was cut by 5 bases, the J end by 8 bases, with 13 bases between. CDR3 amino acids: CASSPGPHHEQFF. The CDR3, as DNA: TGTGCCAGCAGCCCAGGACCTCATCATGAGCAGTTCTTC.

V usage is TRBV3-1 and J usage is TRBJ1-1, with 8 bases that match TRBD1. This CDR3 has 16 amino acids. V gave up 2 bases and J gave up 5 bases; unmatched junction bases: 10. Germline CDR1 is LGHDT and CDR2 is YNNKEL (reference sequence). This CDR3 is CASSQTLGQGRTEAFF. The CDR3 nucleotides read TGTGCCAGCAGCCAAACCCTAGGACAGGGCCGAACTGAAGCTTTCTTT.

This clonotype showed up just a few times. The chain has TRBV7-2 and TRBJ2-7; tentative D call: TRBD1 (5 bases). The germline gives CDR1 SGHTA, CDR2 FQGNSA. The V and J ends lost 2 bases and 2 bases respectively, with 7 bases between them. CDR3 length: 13 amino acids. CDR3 sequence (DNA): TGTGCCAGCAGCTTACAAGGGGCCTACGAGCAGTACTTC. Translation gives CASSLQGAYEQYF.

A word on this clonotype: The germline gene is not matched at one end of the junction; a read error may be the cause. The J gene is TRBJ1-5, the V gene TRBV24-1; no definite D call. Germline lookup yields CDR1 KGHDR and CDR2 SFDVKD. This CDR3 has 12 residues. The CDR3, as DNA: TGTGCTACCAGTGACCCCCTAGGGCCCCAGCATTTT. The encoded protein is CATSDPLGPQHF.